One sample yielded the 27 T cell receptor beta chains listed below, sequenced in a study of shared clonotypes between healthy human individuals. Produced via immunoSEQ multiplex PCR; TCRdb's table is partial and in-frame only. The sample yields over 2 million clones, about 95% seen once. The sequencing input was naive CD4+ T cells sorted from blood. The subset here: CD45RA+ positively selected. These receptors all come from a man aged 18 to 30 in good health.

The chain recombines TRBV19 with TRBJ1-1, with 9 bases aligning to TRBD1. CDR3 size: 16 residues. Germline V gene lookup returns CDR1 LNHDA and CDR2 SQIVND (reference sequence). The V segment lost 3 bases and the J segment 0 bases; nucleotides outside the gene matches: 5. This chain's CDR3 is CASSIGTGRMNTEAFF. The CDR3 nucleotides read TGTGCCAGTAGTATTGGGACAGGGAGGATGAACACTGAAGCTTTCTTT.

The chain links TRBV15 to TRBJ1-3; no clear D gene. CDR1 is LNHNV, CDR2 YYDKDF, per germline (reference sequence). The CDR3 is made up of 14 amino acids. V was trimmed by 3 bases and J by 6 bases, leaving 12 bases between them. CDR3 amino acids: CATSSVWGENTIYF. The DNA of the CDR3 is TGTGCCACCAGCAGCGTGTGGGGTGAAAACACCATATATTTT.

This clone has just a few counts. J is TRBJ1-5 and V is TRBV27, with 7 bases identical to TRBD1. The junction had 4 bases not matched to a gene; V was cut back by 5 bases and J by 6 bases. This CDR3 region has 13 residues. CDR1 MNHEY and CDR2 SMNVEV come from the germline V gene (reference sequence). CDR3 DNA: TGTGCCAGCAGTCCAGGGGGTGGTCAGCCCCAGCATTTT. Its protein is CASSPGGGQPQHF.

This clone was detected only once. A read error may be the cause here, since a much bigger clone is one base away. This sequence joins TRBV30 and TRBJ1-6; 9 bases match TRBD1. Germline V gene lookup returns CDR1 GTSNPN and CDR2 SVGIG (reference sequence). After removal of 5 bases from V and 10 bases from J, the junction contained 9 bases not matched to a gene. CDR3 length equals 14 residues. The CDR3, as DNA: TGTGCCTGGGGCGGGACAGGGAGGAACTCACCCCTCCACTTT. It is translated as CAWGGTGRNSPLHF.

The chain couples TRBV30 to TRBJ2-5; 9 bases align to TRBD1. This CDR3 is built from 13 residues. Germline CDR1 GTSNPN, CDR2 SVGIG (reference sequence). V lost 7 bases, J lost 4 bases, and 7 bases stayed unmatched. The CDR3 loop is CASNRGPGETQYF. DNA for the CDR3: TGTGCCTCGAACAGGGGGCCGGGAGAGACCCAGTACTTC.

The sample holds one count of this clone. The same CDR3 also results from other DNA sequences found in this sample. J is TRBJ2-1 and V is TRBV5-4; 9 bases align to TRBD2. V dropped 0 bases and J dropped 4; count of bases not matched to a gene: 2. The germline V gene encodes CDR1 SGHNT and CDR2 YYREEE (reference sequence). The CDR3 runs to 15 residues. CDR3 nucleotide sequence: TGTGCCAGCAGCTTGGGAGCGGGGGGATACAATGAGCAGTTCTTC. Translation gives CASSLGAGGYNEQFF. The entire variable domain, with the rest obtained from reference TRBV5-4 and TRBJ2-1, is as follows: ETGVTQSPTHLIKTRGQQVTLRCSSQSGHNTVSWYQQALGQGPQFIFQYYREEENGRGNFPPRFSGLQFPNYSSELNVNALELDDSALYLCASSLGAGGYNEQFFGPGTRLTVL.

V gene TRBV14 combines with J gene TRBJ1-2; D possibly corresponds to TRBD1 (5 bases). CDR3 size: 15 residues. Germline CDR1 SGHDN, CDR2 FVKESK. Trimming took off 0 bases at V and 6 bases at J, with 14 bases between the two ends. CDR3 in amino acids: CASSQDRKGVDGYTF. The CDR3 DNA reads TGTGCCAGCAGCCAAGATCGAAAAGGGGTCGATGGCTACACCTTC.

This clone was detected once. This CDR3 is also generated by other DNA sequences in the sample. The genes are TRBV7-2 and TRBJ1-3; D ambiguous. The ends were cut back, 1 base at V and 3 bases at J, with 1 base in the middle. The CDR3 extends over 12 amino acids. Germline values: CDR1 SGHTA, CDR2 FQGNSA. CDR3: CASSLVGNTIYF. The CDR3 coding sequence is TGTGCCAGCAGCTTAGTTGGAAACACCATATATTTT.

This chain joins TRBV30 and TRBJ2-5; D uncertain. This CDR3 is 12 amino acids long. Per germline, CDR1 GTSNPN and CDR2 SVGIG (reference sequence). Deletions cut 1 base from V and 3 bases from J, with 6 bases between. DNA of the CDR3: TGTGCCTGGAGTGCGGCAGAAGAGACCCAGTACTTC. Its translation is CAWSAAEETQYF.

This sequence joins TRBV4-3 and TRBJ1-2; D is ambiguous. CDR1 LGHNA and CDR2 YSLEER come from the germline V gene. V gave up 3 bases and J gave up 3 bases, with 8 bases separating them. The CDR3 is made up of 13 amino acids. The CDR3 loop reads CASSQDGYYGYTF. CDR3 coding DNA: TGCGCCAGCAGCCAGGACGGCTACTATGGCTACACCTTC.

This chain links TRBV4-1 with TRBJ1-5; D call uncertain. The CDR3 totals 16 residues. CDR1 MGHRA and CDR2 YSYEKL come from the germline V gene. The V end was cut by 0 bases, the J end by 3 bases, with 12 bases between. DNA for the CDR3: TGCGCCAGCAGCCAAGAAGGCAGCGACGTCAATCAGCCCCAGCATTTT. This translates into CASSQEGSDVNQPQHF.

The CDR3 protein is CASNTAGQGNTGELFF. The CDR3 nucleotides are TGTGCCAGCAACACCGCCGGACAGGGGAACACCGGGGAGCTGTTTTTT. The chain combines TRBV5-6 with TRBJ2-2, with 8 bases matching TRBD1. In germline, CDR1 is SGHDT, CDR2 YYEEEE. The CDR3 is 16 amino acids. V trimming: 6 bases; J trimming: 1 base; junction bases outside the gene matches: 8. Full variable domain (missing parts from reference TRBV5-6 and TRBJ2-2): DAGVTQSPTHLIKTRGQQVTLRCSPKSGHDTVSWYQQALGQGPQFIFQYYEEEERQRGNFPDRFSGHQFPNYSSELNVNALLLGDSALYLCASNTAGQGNTGELFFGEGSRLTVL.

CDR3 in amino acids: CASSLNGISPLHF. The CDR3 nucleotides read TGTGCCAGCAGCTTAAACGGGATTTCACCCCTCCACTTT. J is TRBJ1-6 and V is TRBV11-3; D call uncertain. CDR3 length equals 13 residues. Germline assignment: CDR1 SGHNT and CDR2 YENEEA. V lost 2 bases, J lost 9 bases, and 8 bases lay in between.

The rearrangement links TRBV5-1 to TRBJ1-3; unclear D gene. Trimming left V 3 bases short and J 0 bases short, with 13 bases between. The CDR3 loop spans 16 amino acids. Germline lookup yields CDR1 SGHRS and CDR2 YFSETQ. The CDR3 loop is CASSYGGSLSGNTIYF. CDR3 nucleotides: TGCGCCAGCAGCTACGGAGGAAGCCTCTCTGGAAACACCATATATTTT.

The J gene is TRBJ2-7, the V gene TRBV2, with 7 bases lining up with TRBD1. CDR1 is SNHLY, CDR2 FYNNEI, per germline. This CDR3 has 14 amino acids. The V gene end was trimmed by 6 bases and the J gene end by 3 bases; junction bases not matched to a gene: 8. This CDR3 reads CASRDGTAFYEQYF. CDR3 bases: TGTGCCAGCAGAGACGGGACAGCGTTCTACGAGCAGTACTTC.

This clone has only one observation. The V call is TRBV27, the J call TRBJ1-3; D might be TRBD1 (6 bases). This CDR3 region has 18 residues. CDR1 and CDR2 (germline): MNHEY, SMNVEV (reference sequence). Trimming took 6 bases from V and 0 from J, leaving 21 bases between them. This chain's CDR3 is CASSKTRYQGISGNTIYF. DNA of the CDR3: TGTGCCAGCAGCAAAACAAGATATCAGGGGATCTCTGGAAACACCATATATTTT.

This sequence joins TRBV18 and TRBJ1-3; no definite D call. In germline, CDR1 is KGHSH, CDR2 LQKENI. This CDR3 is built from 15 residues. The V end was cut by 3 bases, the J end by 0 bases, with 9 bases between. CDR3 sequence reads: CASSPPPLSGNTIYF. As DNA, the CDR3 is TGTGCCAGCTCACCCCCACCGCTCTCTGGAAACACCATATATTTT.

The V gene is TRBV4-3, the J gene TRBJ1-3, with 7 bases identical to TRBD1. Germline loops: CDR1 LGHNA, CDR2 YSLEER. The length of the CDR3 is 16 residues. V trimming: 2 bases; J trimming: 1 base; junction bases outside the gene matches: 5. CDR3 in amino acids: CASSQQGEGSGNTIYF. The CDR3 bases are TGCGCCAGCAGCCAACAGGGGGAAGGGTCTGGAAACACCATATATTTT.

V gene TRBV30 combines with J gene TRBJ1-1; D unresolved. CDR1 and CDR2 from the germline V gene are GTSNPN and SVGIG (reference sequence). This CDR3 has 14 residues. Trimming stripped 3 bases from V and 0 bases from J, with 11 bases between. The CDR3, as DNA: TGTGCCTGGAGCCCCCTGCACGTGAACACTGAAGCTTTCTTT. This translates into CAWSPLHVNTEAFF.

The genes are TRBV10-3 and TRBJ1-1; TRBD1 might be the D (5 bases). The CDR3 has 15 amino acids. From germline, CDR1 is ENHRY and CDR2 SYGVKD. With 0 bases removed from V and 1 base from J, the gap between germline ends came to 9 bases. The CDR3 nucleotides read TGTGCCATCAGTGAGTCTTACGGACAGAACACTGAAGCTTTCTTT. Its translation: CAISESYGQNTEAFF.

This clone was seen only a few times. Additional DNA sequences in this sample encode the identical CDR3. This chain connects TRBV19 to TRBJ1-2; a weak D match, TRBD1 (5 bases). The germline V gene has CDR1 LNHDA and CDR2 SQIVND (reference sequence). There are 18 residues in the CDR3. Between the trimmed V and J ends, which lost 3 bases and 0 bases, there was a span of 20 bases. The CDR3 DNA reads TGTGCCAGTAGTATCTATCGTGGGACGGTCCTTTCTAACTATGGCTACACCTTC. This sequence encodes CASSIYRGTVLSNYGYTF.

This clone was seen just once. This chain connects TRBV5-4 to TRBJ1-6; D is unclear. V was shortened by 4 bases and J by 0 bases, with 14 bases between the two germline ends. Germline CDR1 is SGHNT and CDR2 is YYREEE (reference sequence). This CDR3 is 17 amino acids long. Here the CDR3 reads CASSPLPPNSYNSPLHF. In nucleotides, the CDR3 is TGTGCCAGCAGCCCATTACCACCGAACTCCTATAATTCACCCCTCCACTTT.

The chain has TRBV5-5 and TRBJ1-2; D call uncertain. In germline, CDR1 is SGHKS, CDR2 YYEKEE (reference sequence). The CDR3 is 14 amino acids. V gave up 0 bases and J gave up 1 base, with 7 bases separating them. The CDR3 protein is CASSLASINYGYTF. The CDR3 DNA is TGTGCCAGCAGCTTGGCCTCGATTAACTATGGCTACACCTTC.

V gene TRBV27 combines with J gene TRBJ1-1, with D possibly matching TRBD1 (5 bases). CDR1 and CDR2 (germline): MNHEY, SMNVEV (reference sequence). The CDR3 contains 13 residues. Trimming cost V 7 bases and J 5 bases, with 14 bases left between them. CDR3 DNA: TGTGCCAGCAAGTGGCAAGAGGGGACTGAAGCTTTCTTT. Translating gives CASKWQEGTEAFF.

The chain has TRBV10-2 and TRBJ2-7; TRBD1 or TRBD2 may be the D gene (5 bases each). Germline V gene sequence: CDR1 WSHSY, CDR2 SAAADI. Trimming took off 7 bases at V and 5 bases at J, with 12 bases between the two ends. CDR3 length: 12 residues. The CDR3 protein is CASTEGWDEQYF. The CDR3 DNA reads TGCGCCAGCACAGAGGGGTGGGACGAGCAGTACTTC.

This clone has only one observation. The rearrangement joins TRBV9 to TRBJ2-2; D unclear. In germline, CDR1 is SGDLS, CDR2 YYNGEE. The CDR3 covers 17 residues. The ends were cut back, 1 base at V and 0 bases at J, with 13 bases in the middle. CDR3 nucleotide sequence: TGTGCCAGCAGCGTATCGTTTCGCAGTGCGAACACCGGGGAGCTGTTTTTT. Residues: CASSVSFRSANTGELFF.

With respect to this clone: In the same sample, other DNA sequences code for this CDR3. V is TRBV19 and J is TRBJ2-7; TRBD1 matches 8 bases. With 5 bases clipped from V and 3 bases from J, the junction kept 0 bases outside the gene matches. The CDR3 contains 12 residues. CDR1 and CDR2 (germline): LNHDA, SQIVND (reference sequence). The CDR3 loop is CASSGQGYEQYF. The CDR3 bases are TGTGCCAGTAGTGGACAGGGCTACGAGCAGTACTTC.